Listed here are 18 T cell receptor beta chains from one sample, sequenced in a study of T cells in Graves' hyperthyroidism and ophthalmopathy. TCR beta CDR3 region amplification was performed from RNA transcripts. HTBI primers were employed in a first-round RT-PCR of the TCR CDR3. TCRdb reprocessed the multiplex PCR reads with MiXCR, giving one entry per CDR3 protein. The sample contains 450,000 to 500,000 distinct CDR3 sequences, about 20% of which appear only once. The sample comprised blood. These receptors were collected from a woman aged 70-85 years with Graves' ophthalmopathy.

The sample holds many counts of this clonotype. The chain has TRBV30 and TRBJ1-2; tentative D call: TRBD1 (6 bases). The CDR3 consists of 12 residues. Trimming removed 3 bases at V and 7 bases at J, with 12 bases between. Germline V gene data show CDR1 as GTSNPN and CDR2 as SVGIG (reference sequence). The CDR3 DNA sequence: TGTGCCTGGAGGGAATCAGGGGTTGGCTACACCTTC. Translation gives CAWRESGVGYTF.

With regard to this clonotype: Given a much more abundant clone one base away, this may be a read error. This chain connects TRBV11-2 to TRBJ2-1; 7 nucleotides match TRBD2. The CDR3 runs 14 residues. Germline lookup yields CDR1 SGHAT and CDR2 FQNNGV. CDR3 residues: CANSLETSRHEQFF. Written as DNA, the CDR3 is TGTGCCAACAGCTTAGAGACTAGCCGCCATGAGCAGTTCTTC.

The V call is TRBV4-3, the J call TRBJ2-5, with D perhaps assigned TRBD1 or TRBD2 (6 bases each). The CDR3 is 15 amino acids. Trimming left V 0 bases short and J 4 bases short, with 12 bases between. From germline, CDR1 is LGHNA and CDR2 YSLEER. CDR3 bases: TGCGCCAGCAGCCAAGATCCCCGGGGGCGAGAGACCCAGTACTTC. It translates to CASSQDPRGRETQYF.

This clonotype has more than one count but fewer than ten. The rearrangement links TRBV28 to TRBJ1-1; 10 nucleotides agree with TRBD1. The CDR3 loop spans 12 amino acids. V trimming: 3 bases; J trimming: 10 bases; junction bases outside the gene matches: 2. Germline CDR1 reads MDHEN; CDR2 reads SYDVKM. The CDR3 spells CASSFRTGGAFF. CDR3 nucleotide sequence: TGTGCCAGCAGTTTTCGGACAGGGGGAGCTTTCTTT.

This chain uses TRBV27 with TRBJ1-2, with a tentative D call TRBD1 (6 bases). This CDR3 comprises 14 residues. In germline, CDR1 is MNHEY, CDR2 SMNVEV (reference sequence). V was trimmed by 6 bases and J by 4 bases, leaving 15 bases between them. The CDR3: CASRSRGGGYGYTF. The CDR3 nucleotides read TGTGCCAGCAGAAGTCGGGGGGGCGGCTATGGCTACACCTTC.

This clonotype was counted many times. This rearrangement joins TRBV12-3 or TRBV12-4 to TRBJ2-1; 12 bases map to TRBD1. This CDR3 spans 15 amino acids. J gave up 7 bases and V 5 bases, and 6 bases lay outside the gene matches. The CDR3 here is CASSRVGQGANEQFF. The CDR3 bases are TGTGCCAGCAGTAGGGTGGGACAGGGGGCTAATGAGCAGTTCTTC.

The chain recombines TRBV6-2 or TRBV6-3 with TRBJ2-7; 8 bases agree with TRBD2. Unmatched junction bases numbered 4, after V lost 6 bases and J lost 6 bases. From germline, CDR1 is MNHEY and CDR2 SVGEGT. This CDR3 is 12 amino acids long. CDR3 sequence (DNA): TGTGCCAGCAGGACGGGGGGGTCCGAGCAGTACTTC. It encodes CASRTGGSEQYF.

The gene calls are TRBV5-1 and TRBJ2-7, with 8 nucleotides matching TRBD2. The germline V gene has CDR1 SGHRS and CDR2 YFSETQ. The V gene end was trimmed by 4 bases and the J gene end by 3 bases; junction bases not matched to a gene: 9. The CDR3 is 15 amino acids. The CDR3 sequence: CASSRQAGESYEQYF. DNA for the CDR3: TGCGCCAGCAGCCGACAAGCGGGGGAAAGCTACGAGCAGTACTTC.

CDR3 coding DNA: TGTGCCAGTAGGGCCGGGGACAGAACTAACACTGAAGCTTTCTTT. It encodes CASRAGDRTNTEAFF. The genes are TRBV19 and TRBJ1-1, with TRBD1 matching 7 bases. Germline lookup yields CDR1 LNHDA and CDR2 SQIVND (reference sequence). V lost 6 bases, J lost 2 bases, and 9 bases stayed unmatched. The CDR3 has 15 amino acids.

A word on this clonotype: A junction end diverges from the germline sequence, so it may reflect a read error. This chain links TRBV5-1 with TRBJ2-7; 9 nucleotides line up with TRBD1. The CDR3 has 13 residues. Germline V gene sequence: CDR1 SGHRS, CDR2 YFSETQ. CDR3 in amino acids: CVSSPDRGQKQYF. The CDR3 nucleotides are TGCGTCAGCAGCCCGGACAGGGGTCAGAAGCAGTACTTC.

This clonotype was recorded a few times. The chain uses TRBV7-2 and TRBJ2-7; TRBD1 agrees at 9 bases. The V gene's germline CDR1 is SGHTA and CDR2 FQGNSA. The CDR3 sequence is 17 residues long. The trim removed 0 bases at V and 1 base at J, leaving 7 bases unmatched. CDR3 sequence: CASSLAGGTGSSYEQYF. The CDR3 nucleotides read TGTGCCAGCAGCTTAGCGGGGGGGACAGGGAGTTCCTACGAGCAGTACTTC.

This clonotype turned up a few times. The rearrangement joins TRBV6-2 or TRBV6-3 to TRBJ2-7; 7 bases are shared with TRBD2. Germline V lookup: CDR1 MNHEY, CDR2 SVGEGT. Trimming at V came to 0 bases and at J to 7 bases, leaving 9 bases not matched to a gene. There are 15 residues in the CDR3. CDR3 in DNA: TGTGCCAGCAGTTACTCTGCTCGCGGGAGTGCTGAGCAGTACTTC. This sequence encodes CASSYSARGSAEQYF.

This clonotype was seen only a few times. The genes are TRBV20-1 and TRBJ2-7, with TRBD2 matching over 7 bases. Germline CDR1 reads DFQATT; CDR2 reads SNEGSKA (reference sequence). CDR3 length: 13 residues. Germline trimming cut 3 bases from V and 7 bases from J; bases unmatched to any gene: 9. CDR3 loop: CSASLAGVSEQYF. In DNA form, the CDR3 reads TGCAGTGCTAGTCTCGCGGGAGTCTCAGAGCAGTACTTC.

The chain has TRBV5-1 and TRBJ1-4, with a weak D call TRBD1 (6 bases). Trimming removed 2 bases at V and 8 bases at J, with 19 bases between. There are 16 residues in the CDR3. Germline V gives CDR1 SGHRS, CDR2 YFSETQ. Here the CDR3 DNA reads TGCGCCAGCAGCTTAGCCCCAACAGGGTCTGGAGAAAAACTGTTTTTT. Amino acids: CASSLAPTGSGEKLFF.

This clonotype was observed a few times. V gene TRBV5-1 combines with J gene TRBJ2-7; unclear D gene. Germline V CDR1 and CDR2: SGHRS, YFSETQ. The length of the CDR3 is 16 residues. The ends were cut back, 4 bases at V and 2 bases at J, with 19 bases in the middle. CDR3 in amino acids: CASSPGQSVITYEQYF. CDR3 bases: TGCGCCAGCAGCCCCGGTCAGTCGGTGATAACCTACGAGCAGTACTTC.

This clonotype was seen more than once but under ten times. V and J are TRBV7-8 and TRBJ2-5, with TRBD2 identical over 9 bases. With 4 bases clipped from V and 4 bases from J, the junction kept 10 bases outside the gene matches. This CDR3 is 16 amino acids long. Germline V CDR1 and CDR2: SGHVS, FQNEAQ. CDR3 DNA sequence: TGTGCCAGCAGCTCCGTAGCGGGAGACGTCGGAGAGACCCAGTACTTC. Its translation is CASSSVAGDVGETQYF. The whole variable domain, filled in from reference TRBV7-8 and TRBJ2-5, reads GAGVSQSPRYKVAKRGQDVALRCDPISGHVSLFWYQQALGQGPEFLTYFQNEAQLDKSGLPSDRFFAERPEGSVSTLKIQRTQQEDSAVYLCASSSVAGDVGETQYFGPGTRLLVL.

This clonotype was seen many times. V usage is TRBV7-6 and J usage is TRBJ2-3; TRBD2 is a possible D gene (5 bases). Germline CDR1 reads SGHVS; CDR2 reads FNYEAQ. The CDR3 sequence is 17 residues long. Trimming stripped 0 bases from V and 2 bases from J, with 15 bases between. CDR3 DNA: TGTGCCAGCAGCTTAGCGGAGGAGGAGGACCTCACAGATACGCAGTATTTT. Translated, it gives CASSLAEEEDLTDTQYF.

The gene calls are TRBV28 and TRBJ1-4; 7 nucleotides line up with TRBD1. The J segment lost 4 bases and the V segment lost 3 bases, leaving 23 bases of the junction unmatched. CDR1 MDHEN and CDR2 SYDVKM come from the germline V gene. The CDR3 consists of 21 residues. CDR3 sequence: CASSFAFAKLTEGQNNEKLFF. The CDR3 bases are TGTGCCAGCAGTTTCGCATTCGCTAAGTTAACAGAGGGACAGAATAATGAAAAACTGTTTTTT.